Presented here are 7 T cell receptor beta chains from one specimen sequenced in a study of cytomegalovirus exposure and HLA in healthy donors. Primers: 60 Vbeta forward and 13 Jbeta reverse. The protocol was immunoSEQ multiplex PCR, while the TCRdb copy is restricted to in-frame clones and leaves out a portion. The sample lists over 200,000 clones; 85% were seen once. Specimen: PBMCs. All receptors come from a human donor in good health.

The chain uses TRBV9 and TRBJ1-6, with TRBD1 matching over 8 bases. This CDR3 region has 15 residues. Germline V gene sequence: CDR1 SGDLS, CDR2 YYNGEE. After removal of 4 bases from V and 7 bases from J, the junction contained 7 bases not matched to a gene. The CDR3 is CASSSLGQGNSPLHF. The CDR3 DNA sequence: TGTGCCAGCAGCTCACTCGGACAGGGCAATTCACCCCTCCACTTT.

V gene TRBV18 combines with J gene TRBJ2-3; TRBD2 is a possible D gene (6 bases). The germline CDR1 and CDR2 sequences are KGHSH and LQKENI. V was shortened by 1 base and J by 3 bases, with 17 bases between the two germline ends. CDR3 length equals 17 residues. The CDR3 here is CASSPLERVASTDTQYF. DNA of the CDR3: TGTGCCAGCTCACCACTTGAGCGGGTAGCATCTACAGATACGCAGTATTTT.

This rearrangement joins TRBV5-8 to TRBJ2-2; 10 nucleotides agree with TRBD2. From germline, CDR1 is SGHTS and CDR2 YDEGEE. The V gene end was trimmed by 7 bases and the J gene end by 0 bases; junction bases not matched to a gene: 12. The CDR3 covers 18 residues. CDR3 region: CASLTRLAGVPNTGELFF. CDR3 DNA sequence: TGTGCCAGCCTGACTCGTCTAGCGGGAGTACCGAACACCGGGGAGCTGTTTTTT.

This chain connects TRBV6-1 to TRBJ2-7; 7 nucleotides align to TRBD2. Per germline, CDR1 MNHNS and CDR2 SASEGT. This CDR3 spans 15 amino acids. V lost 2 bases to trimming and J lost 3 bases; unmatched junction nucleotides: 7. In DNA form, the CDR3 reads TGTGCCAGCAGTGAATGGGCTAGCGGTAGCTACGAGCAGTACTTC. Amino acids: CASSEWASGSYEQYF.

The V call is TRBV6-1, the J call TRBJ2-7, with unresolved D. Germline V CDR1 and CDR2: MNHNS, SASEGT. V lost 1 base to trimming and J lost 1 base, with 11 bases between them. The CDR3 extends over 15 amino acids. The CDR3 DNA reads TGTGCCAGCAGTGAAGGCGCAGGTACTTCCTACGAGCAGTACTTC. This encodes CASSEGAGTSYEQYF.

About this clone itself: Its ends do not fully match the called genes, so a read error is possible. The chain employs TRBV7-9 and TRBJ2-7; TRBD2 matches at 9 bases. Per the germline V gene, CDR1 is SEHNR and CDR2 is FQNEAQ (reference sequence). The CDR3 consists of 15 residues. The CDR3 here is CSSSATGTSRYEQYF. The DNA for the CDR3 is TGTTCCAGCAGCGCAACCGGGACTAGCCGTTACGAGCAGTACTTC.

This clone appeared a few times. The gene calls are TRBV6-5 and TRBJ2-3; TRBD1 is a possible D gene (6 bases). The CDR3 extends over 16 amino acids. The germline V gene encodes CDR1 MNHEY and CDR2 SVGAGI. Trimming cost V 4 bases and J 2 bases, with 16 bases left between them. CDR3 protein: CASSFRGRGPTDTQYF. The CDR3 bases are TGTGCCAGCAGTTTCAGGGGTCGTGGCCCCACAGATACGCAGTATTTT.